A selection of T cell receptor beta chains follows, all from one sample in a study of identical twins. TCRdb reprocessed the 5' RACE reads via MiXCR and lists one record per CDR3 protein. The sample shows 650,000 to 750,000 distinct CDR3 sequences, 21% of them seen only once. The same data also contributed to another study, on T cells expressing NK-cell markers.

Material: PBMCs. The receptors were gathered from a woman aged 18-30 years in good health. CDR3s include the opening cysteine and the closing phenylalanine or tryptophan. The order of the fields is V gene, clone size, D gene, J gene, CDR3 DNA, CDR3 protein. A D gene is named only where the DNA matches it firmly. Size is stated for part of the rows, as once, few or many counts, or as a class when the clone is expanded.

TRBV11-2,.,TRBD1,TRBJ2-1,TGTGCCAGCAGCTTAAGGGGACAGGGGGTCACTGAGCAGTTCTTC,CASSLRGQGVTEQFF
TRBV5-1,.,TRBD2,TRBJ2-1,TGCGCCAGCAGTAATAGCGGGAGCTATGAGCAGTTCTTC,CASSNSGSYEQFF
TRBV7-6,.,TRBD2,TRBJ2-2,TGTGCCAGCACTTTGGGTCCACTAGCGGGAGGTGCGAACACCGGGGAGCTGTTTTTT,CASTLGPLAGGANTGELFF
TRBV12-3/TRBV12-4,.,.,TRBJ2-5,TGTGCCAGCAGCCCCCGGGACAAACAAGAGACCCAGTACTTC,CASSPRDKQETQYF
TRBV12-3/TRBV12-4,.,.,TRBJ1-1,TGTGCCAGCAGTTTCGTAGGATCTAAAGCTTTCTTT,CASSFVGSKAFF
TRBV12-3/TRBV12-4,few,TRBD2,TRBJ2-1,TGTGCCAGCAGTCCGGGACTACCTGGACGGCAGTTCTTC,CASSPGLPGRQFF
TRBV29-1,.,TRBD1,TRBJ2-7,TGCAGCGTTTGGACAGGCGACTCCTACGAGCAGTACTTC,CSVWTGDSYEQYF
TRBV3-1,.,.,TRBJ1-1,TGTGCCAGCAGCCAAGGCGCCGGGGGGGGAACTGAAGCTTTCTTT,CASSQGAGGGTEAFF
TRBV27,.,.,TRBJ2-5,TGTGCCAGCAGTTGGGGTTCGGGGGAGACCCAGTACTTC,CASSWGSGETQYF
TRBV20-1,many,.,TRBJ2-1,TGCAGTGGAATGACTAGCCAGGGGGGTGAGCAGTTCTTC,CSGMTSQGGEQFF
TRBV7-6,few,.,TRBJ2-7,TGTGCCAGCAGCTTAGCGCCCCACGGACAATCCTACGAGCAGTACTTC,CASSLAPHGQSYEQYF
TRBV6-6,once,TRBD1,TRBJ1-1,TGTGCCAACAGTAAGGACAGGCAAGCTTTCTTT,CANSKDRQAFF
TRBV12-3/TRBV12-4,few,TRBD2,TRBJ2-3,TGTGCCAGCACCTCCCGCGCGGGGGGGGCCACAGATACGCAGTATTTT,CASTSRAGGATDTQYF
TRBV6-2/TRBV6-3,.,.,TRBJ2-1,TGTGCCAGCAGTTACGACGGATACAATGAGCAGTCCTTC,CASSYDGYNEQSF
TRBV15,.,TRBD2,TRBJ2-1,TGTGCCACCAGCAGAGATCCCCAGCGGGGGAACAATGAGCAGTTCTTC,CATSRDPQRGNNEQFF
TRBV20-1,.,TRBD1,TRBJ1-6,TGCAGTGCTAGATTCGGGACAGGGGATTCACCCCTCCACTTT,CSARFGTGDSPLHF
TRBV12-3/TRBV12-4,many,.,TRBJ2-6,TGTGCCATAAGCTCTGGGGCCAACGTCCTGACTTTC,CAISSGANVLTF
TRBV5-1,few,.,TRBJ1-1,TGCGCCAGCAGCTTGGCCATCGGGTTTGAAGCTTTCTTT,CASSLAIGFEAFF
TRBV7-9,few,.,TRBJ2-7,TGTGCCAGCAGCTTAGTCAGCGTTAGCGAGCAGTACTTC,CASSLVSVSEQYF
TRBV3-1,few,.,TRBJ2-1,TGTGCCAGCAGCCAAGTTTCGGGGGTCTCCTACAATGAGCAGTTCTTC,CASSQVSGVSYNEQFF
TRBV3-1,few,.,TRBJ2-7,TGTGCCAGCAGCCAAGATCCCGCGGGGCGCACCTACGAGCAGTACTTC,CASSQDPAGRTYEQYF
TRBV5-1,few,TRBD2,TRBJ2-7,TGCGCCAGCAGCTTTAAGACCGGGACTAGCGGTTCCTACGAGCAGTACTTC,CASSFKTGTSGSYEQYF
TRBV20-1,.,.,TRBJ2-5,TGCAGTGCCCCACCGTCAGGAAGAGAGACCCAGTACTTC,CSAPPSGRETQYF
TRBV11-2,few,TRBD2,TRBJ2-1,TGTGCCAGCAGCTCCGACTTCATTCTAGCGGGAGAAGGCGATGAGCAGTTCTTC,CASSSDFILAGEGDEQFF
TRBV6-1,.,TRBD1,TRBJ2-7,TGTGCCAGCGTCCAACAGGGGGCTATTCCCTACGAGCAGTACTTC,CASVQQGAIPYEQYF
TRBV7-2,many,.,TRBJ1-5,TGTGCCAGCAGCTTAGACGTGGAACAGCCCCAGCATTTT,CASSLDVEQPQHF
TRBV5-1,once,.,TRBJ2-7,TGCGCCAGCAGTACCGACGGGCTGGGTTACGAGCAGAACTTC,CASSTDGLGYEQNF
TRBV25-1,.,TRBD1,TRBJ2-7,TGTGCCAGCAGTGAATCTGGGGACAGGGAGGACTACGAGCAGTACTTC,CASSESGDREDYEQYF
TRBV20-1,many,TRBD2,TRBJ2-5,TGCAGTGCTTCCGGACCGGGACTAGCGGGCCAAGAGACCCAGTACTTC,CSASGPGLAGQETQYF
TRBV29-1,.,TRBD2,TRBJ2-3,TGCAGCGTTGCCTTCACGGGAGGGGGCACAGATACGCAGTATTTT,CSVAFTGGGTDTQYF
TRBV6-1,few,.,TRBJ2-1,TGTGCCAGCAGGGGGGGGAACGACAGGGGAATCTCCTACAATGAGCAGTTCTTC,CASRGGNDRGISYNEQFF
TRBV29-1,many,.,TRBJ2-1,TGCAGCGGGCCCGAGGTCTACAATGAGCAGTTCTTC,CSGPEVYNEQFF
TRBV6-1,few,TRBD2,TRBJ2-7,TGTGCCAGCAGTCCTAGCGGGGGATTTGAGCAGTACTTC,CASSPSGGFEQYF
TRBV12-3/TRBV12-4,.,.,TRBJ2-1,TGTGCCAGCAGGGGGGATGAGCAGTTCTTC,CASRGDEQFF
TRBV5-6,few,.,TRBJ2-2,TGTGCCAGCAGCTTGTTCTCCGGGGAGCTGTTTTTT,CASSLFSGELFF
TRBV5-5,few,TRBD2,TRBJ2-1,TGTGCCAGCAGCTACCAGCGGGGGGTCTTAGGTGAGCAGTTCTTC,CASSYQRGVLGEQFF
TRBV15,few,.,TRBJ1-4,TGTGCCACCAGCAAATCGCCCAGGGCCCCCCCTGAAAAACTGTTTTTT,CATSKSPRAPPEKLFF
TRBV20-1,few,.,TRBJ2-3,TGCAGTGCTAGAGCGGGGTTGAGCACAGATACGCAGTATTTT,CSARAGLSTDTQYF
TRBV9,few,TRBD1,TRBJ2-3,TGTGCCAGCAGCGTTCTGACAGGGGTGGGAGATACGCAGTATTTT,CASSVLTGVGDTQYF
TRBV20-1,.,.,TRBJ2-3,TGCAGTGCTGGACTTGGCGGGGCTAGCACAGATACGCAGTATTTT,CSAGLGGASTDTQYF
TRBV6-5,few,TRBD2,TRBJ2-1,TGTGCCAGCAGTTACGATTGGCGGGGGAGTTACAATGAGCAGTTCTTC,CASSYDWRGSYNEQFF
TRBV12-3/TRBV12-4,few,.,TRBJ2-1,TGTGCCAGCAGTTTAGCGAACCAGGGGAGCAATGAGCAGTTCTTC,CASSLANQGSNEQFF
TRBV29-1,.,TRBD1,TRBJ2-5,TGCAGCGTTGAACAGGGGGCGATACGAGAGACCCAGTACTTC,CSVEQGAIRETQYF
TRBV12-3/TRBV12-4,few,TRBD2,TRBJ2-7,TGTGCCAGCAGTTTACCCGCTAGCGGGAGGGACGAGCAGTACTTC,CASSLPASGRDEQYF
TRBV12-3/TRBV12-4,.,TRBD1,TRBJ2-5,TGTGCCAGCAGTTCGGGGGACAGGGTTAAACATAGCGAGACCCAGTACTTC,CASSSGDRVKHSETQYF
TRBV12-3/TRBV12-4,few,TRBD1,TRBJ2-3,TGTGCCAGCAGTTTAGAAACAGGGGCGGCAGATACGCAGTATTTT,CASSLETGAADTQYF
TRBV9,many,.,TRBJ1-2,TGTGCCAGCAGCCGCACGGTCTATGGCTACACCTTC,CASSRTVYGYTF
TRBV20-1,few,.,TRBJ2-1,TGCAGTGCTAGGGGGCTAGCCTACACCAGCTCCTACAATGAGCAGTTCTTC,CSARGLAYTSSYNEQFF
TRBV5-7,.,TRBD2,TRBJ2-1,TGTGCCATCAGCCCCGGACTAGTCGGTGAGCAGTTCTTC,CAISPGLVGEQFF
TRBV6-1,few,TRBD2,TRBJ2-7,TGTGCCAGCAGCCGCTTAGCGGGAACAAACGAGCAGTACTTC,CASSRLAGTNEQYF
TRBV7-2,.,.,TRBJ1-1,TGTGCCAGCAGCTTAAAGCAACTTAAGGCAGGCACTGAAGCTTTCTTT,CASSLKQLKAGTEAFF
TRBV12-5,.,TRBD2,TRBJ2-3,TGTGCTAGTGGTCGGGGGGGCCGGACAGATACGCAGTATTTT,CASGRGGRTDTQYF
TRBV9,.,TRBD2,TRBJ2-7,TGTGCCAGCAGCGTAGTAACGGGGGGCGAGCAGTACTTC,CASSVVTGGEQYF